The 3 T cell receptor beta chains listed next were all sequenced from one sample in a study of blood T cells in healthy people across ages. The second PCR ran roughly 6 to 11 cycles with a sample-barcoded 5' primer and J-beta primers. TCRdb redid the calling of the 5' RACE reads with MiXCR, one entry per CDR3 protein. The sample lists about 1.4 million distinct CDR3 sequences, approximately 59% occurring once. What was sequenced was blood. These TCRs come from a man between 18 and 29 years old in good health.

The CDR3 region is CAISEVGRDYGYTF. The CDR3, as DNA: TGTGCCATCAGTGAGGTAGGACGGGACTATGGCTACACCTTC. The rearrangement joins TRBV10-3 to TRBJ1-2; no clear D. CDR3 size: 14 residues. With 2 bases removed from V and 3 bases from J, the gap between germline ends came to 10 bases. Germline lookup yields CDR1 ENHRY and CDR2 SYGVKD.

The CDR3, as DNA: TGTGCCAGCACGGCCCTGTCTCTTGGCAATGAGCAGTTCTTC. Encoded protein: CASTALSLGNEQFF. The chain recombines TRBV2 with TRBJ2-1, with D unclear. Germline V gene data show CDR1 as SNHLY and CDR2 as FYNNEI. This CDR3 has 14 residues. The ends were cut back, 7 bases at V and 6 bases at J, with 16 bases in the middle.

J is TRBJ2-2 and V is TRBV7-8; 7 bases fit TRBD1. The ends lost 6 bases at V and 2 bases at J; junction bases unmatched: 6. The V gene's germline CDR1 is SGHVS and CDR2 FQNEAQ. The CDR3 has 15 residues. CDR3: CASRPTGVNTGELFF. The CDR3 DNA reads as TGTGCCAGCAGACCAACAGGGGTCAACACCGGGGAGCTGTTTTTT.